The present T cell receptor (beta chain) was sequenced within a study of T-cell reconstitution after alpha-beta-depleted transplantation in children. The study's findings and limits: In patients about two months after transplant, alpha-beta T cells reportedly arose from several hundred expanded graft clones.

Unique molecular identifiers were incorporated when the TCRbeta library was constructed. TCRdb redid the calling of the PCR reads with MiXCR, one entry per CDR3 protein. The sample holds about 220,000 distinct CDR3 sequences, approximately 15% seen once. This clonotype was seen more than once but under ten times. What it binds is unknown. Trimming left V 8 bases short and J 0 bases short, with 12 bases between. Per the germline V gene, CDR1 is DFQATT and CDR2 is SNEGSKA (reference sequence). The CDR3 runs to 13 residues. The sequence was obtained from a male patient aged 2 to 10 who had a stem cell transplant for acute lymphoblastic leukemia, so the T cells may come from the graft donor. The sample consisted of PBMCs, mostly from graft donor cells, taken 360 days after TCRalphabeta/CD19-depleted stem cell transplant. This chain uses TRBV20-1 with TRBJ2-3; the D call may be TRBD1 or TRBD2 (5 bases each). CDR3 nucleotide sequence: TGCAGTCCACGGGGCCTTAGCACAGATACGCAGTATTTT. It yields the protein CSPRGLSTDTQYF.